The 2 T cell receptor beta chains in this list originate from one sample, sequenced in a study of molecular identifiers for immune sequencing clone quantification. One entry per CDR3 protein, called by TCRdb with MiXCR from the PCR reads. The sample has under 800,000 distinct CDR3 sequences, 25% seen once. Sequencing used naive CD8+ T cells from blood, with Jurkat cell RNA spiked in. Subset in this sample: FACS-sorted CD8+CD4-CCR7+CD45RA+ naive T cells. All receptors come from a human donor in good health. Some libraries in this study had Jurkat cell RNA spiked in.

This clonotype was detected many times. The J gene is TRBJ1-2, the V gene TRBV4-3; 10 bases are shared with TRBD1. Germline V gene data show CDR1 as LGHNA and CDR2 as YSLEER. V lost 4 bases and J lost 5; bases outside the gene matches: 7. The CDR3 is made up of 15 amino acids. The CDR3 loop reads CASSPFRTGGYGYTF. The CDR3 DNA reads as TGCGCCAGCAGCCCGTTTCGGACAGGGGGTTATGGCTACACCTTC.

The V gene is TRBV6-2 or TRBV6-3, the J gene TRBJ2-7; unclear D gene. CDR1 is MNHEY and CDR2 is SVGEGT in the germline V gene. The ends were cut back, 2 bases at V and 3 bases at J, with 14 bases in the middle. CDR3 size: 15 residues. CDR3 residues: CASSYEARLDYEQYF. DNA for the CDR3: TGTGCCAGCAGTTACGAGGCCAGGTTAGACTACGAGCAGTACTTC.